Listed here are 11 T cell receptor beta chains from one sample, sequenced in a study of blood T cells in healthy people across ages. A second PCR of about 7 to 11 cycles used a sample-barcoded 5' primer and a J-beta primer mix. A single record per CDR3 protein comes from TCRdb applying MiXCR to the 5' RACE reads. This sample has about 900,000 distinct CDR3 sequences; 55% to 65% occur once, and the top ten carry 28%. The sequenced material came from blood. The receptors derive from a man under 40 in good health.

The DNA for the CDR3 is TGTGCCAGCAGCCGTTTTGCAGCTAGTCAAGAGACCCAGTACTTC. Translated, it gives CASSRFAASQETQYF. V is TRBV6-6 and J is TRBJ2-7; no clear D. The end of the DNA fits TRBJ2-5 better, so the J call may be wrong. Germline-derived CDR1 and CDR2 are MNHNY and SVGAGI (reference sequence). This CDR3 spans 15 amino acids.

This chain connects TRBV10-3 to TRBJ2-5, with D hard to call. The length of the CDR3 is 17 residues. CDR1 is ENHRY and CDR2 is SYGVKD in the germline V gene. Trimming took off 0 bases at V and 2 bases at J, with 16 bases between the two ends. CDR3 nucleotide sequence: TGTGCCATCAGTGAGTCAAAAATCGGGCCTCCTCAAGAGACCCAGTACTTC. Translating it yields CAISESKIGPPQETQYF.

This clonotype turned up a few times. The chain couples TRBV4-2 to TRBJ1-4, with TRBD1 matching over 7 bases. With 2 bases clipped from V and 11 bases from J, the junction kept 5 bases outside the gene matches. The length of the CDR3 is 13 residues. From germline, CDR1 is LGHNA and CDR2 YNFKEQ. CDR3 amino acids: CASSQPQGEKLFF. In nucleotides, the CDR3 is TGTGCCAGCAGCCAACCCCAGGGGGAGAAACTGTTTTTT.

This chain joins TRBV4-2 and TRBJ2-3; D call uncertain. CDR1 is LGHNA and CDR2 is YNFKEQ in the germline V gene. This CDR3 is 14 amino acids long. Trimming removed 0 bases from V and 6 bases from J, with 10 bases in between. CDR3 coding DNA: TGTGCCAGCAGCCAAGATTTAGGGCGGGATACGCAGTATTTT. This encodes CASSQDLGRDTQYF.

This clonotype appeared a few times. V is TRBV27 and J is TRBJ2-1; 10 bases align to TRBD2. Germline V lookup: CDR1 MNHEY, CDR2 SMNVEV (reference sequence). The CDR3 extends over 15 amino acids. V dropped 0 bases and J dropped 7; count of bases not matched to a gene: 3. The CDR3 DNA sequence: TGTGCCAGCAGTTTATCTAGCGGGGGGTTTAATGAGCAGTTCTTC. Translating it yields CASSLSSGGFNEQFF.

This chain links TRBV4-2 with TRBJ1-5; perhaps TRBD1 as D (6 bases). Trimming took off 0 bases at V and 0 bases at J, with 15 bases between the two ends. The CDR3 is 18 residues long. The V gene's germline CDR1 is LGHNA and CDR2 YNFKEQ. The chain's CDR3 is CASSQDQGGGHSNQPQHF. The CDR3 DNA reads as TGTGCCAGCAGCCAAGATCAGGGTGGGGGGCATAGCAATCAGCCCCAGCATTTT.

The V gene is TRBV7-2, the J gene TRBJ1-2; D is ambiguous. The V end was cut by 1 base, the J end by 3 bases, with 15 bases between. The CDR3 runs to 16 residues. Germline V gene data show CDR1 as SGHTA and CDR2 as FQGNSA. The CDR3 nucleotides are TGTGCCAGCAGCTTAGTTTCGAAGGGAGGAGACTATGGCTACACCTTC. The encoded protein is CASSLVSKGGDYGYTF.

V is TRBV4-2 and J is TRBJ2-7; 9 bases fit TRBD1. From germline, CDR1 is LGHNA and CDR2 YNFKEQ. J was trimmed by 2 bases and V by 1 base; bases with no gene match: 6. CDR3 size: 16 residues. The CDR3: CASSQGGQGKTYEQYF. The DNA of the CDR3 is TGTGCCAGCAGCCAAGGAGGACAGGGGAAAACCTACGAGCAGTACTTC.

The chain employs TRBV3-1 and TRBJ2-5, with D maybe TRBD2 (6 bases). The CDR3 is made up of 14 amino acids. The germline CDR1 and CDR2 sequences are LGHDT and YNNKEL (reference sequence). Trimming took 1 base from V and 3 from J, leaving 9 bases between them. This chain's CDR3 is CASSQGPGEETQYF. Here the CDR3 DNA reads TGTGCCAGCAGCCAAGGACCGGGGGAAGAGACCCAGTACTTC.

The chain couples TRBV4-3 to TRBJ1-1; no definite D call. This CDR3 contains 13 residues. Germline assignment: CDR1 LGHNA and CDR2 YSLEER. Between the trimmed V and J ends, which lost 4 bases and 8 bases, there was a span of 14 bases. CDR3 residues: CASSRTGYGEAFF. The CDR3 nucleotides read TGCGCCAGCAGCCGTACGGGGTACGGCGAAGCTTTCTTT.

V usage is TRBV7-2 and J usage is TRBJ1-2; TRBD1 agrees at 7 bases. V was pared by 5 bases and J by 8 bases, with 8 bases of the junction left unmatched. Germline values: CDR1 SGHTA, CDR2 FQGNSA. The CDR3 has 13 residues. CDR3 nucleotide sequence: TGTGCCAGCAGCCGGGGACAGCCCTACGGCTACACCTTC. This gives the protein CASSRGQPYGYTF.